Listed below are T cell receptor beta chains from one sample, sequenced in a study of Graves' ophthalmopathy and Graves' hyperthyroidism. TCRdb re-called the multiplex PCR reads with MiXCR, one entry per CDR3 protein. Of approximately 410,000 distinct CDR3 sequences detected, less than 20% appear once; the ten largest clones hold approximately 7%. The sample comprised peripheral blood. The origin of the receptors is a woman in her late teens or twenties with stable Graves' hyperthyroidism. CDR3s include the opening cysteine and the closing phenylalanine or tryptophan. A D gene is named only where the DNA matches it firmly. Clone sizes are given selectively: once, few, many, or a class where the clone is expanded.

>many|TRBD1|14|TRBJ1-1|TRBV29-1
CSVEGTGVNTEAFF
TGCAGCGTCGAAGGGACAGGAGTGAACACTGAAGCTTTCTTT
>many|NA|14|TRBJ1-1|TRBV3-1
CASSPGSINTEAFF
TGTGCCAGCAGCCCTGGATCGATAAACACTGAAGCTTTCTTT
>many|NA|15|TRBJ1-1|TRBV6-5
CASSYSAGTNTEAFF
TGTGCCAGCAGTTACTCCGCAGGGACGAACACTGAAGCTTTCTTT
>many|NA|15|TRBJ1-6|TRBV6-5
CASSYYPGLNSPLHF
TGTGCCAGCAGTTACTATCCTGGCCTAAATTCACCCCTCCACTTT
>many|NA|14|TRBJ1-1|TRBV29-1
CSVEDWPMNTEAFF
TGCAGCGTTGAAGATTGGCCTATGAACACTGAAGCTTTCTTT
>many|TRBD1|15|TRBJ2-7|TRBV25-1
CASSSGTGRMKEQYF
TGTGCCAGCAGTTCAGGGACAGGCCGTATGAAAGAGCAGTACTTC
>NA|NA|11|TRBJ2-7|TRBV19
CATGTFYEQYF
TGTGCCACCGGGACCTTCTACGAGCAGTACTTC
>few|NA|13|TRBJ2-7|TRBV18
CASSLRTDYEQYF
TGTGCCAGCTCACTTCGGACAGACTACGAGCAGTACTTC
>NA|NA|13|TRBJ1-2|TRBV6-2/TRBV6-3
CASSADRLYGYTF
TGTGCCAGCAGTGCGGATCGGTTGTATGGCTACACCTTC
>NA|NA|12|TRBJ2-5|TRBV20-1
CSTGGQQETQYF
TGCAGCACGGGAGGACAGCAAGAGACCCAGTACTTC
>many|NA|15|TRBJ1-2|TRBV14
CASSRDGHPSYGYTF
TGTGCCAGCAGCCGGGACGGACATCCCTCCTATGGCTACACCTTC
>many|NA|13|TRBJ2-3|TRBV24-1
CATARDGTDTQYF
TGTGCCACCGCCAGGGATGGCACAGATACGCAGTATTTT
>many|NA|16|TRBJ1-1|TRBV5-6
CASSLVAGAGDTEAFF
TGTGCCAGCAGCTTGGTCGCAGGGGCGGGGGACACTGAAGCTTTCTTT
>many|NA|14|TRBJ2-7|TRBV6-5
CASTERDGSNEQYF
TGTGCCAGCACGGAGAGGGACGGAAGCAACGAGCAGTACTTC
>NA|TRBD2|17|TRBJ2-5|TRBV4-1
CASSLVLSSGVWETQYF
TGCGCCAGCAGCCTAGTTCTCTCTAGCGGGGTATGGGAGACCCAGTACTTC
>few|NA|16|TRBJ1-5|TRBV11-2
CASSRRPGDSNQPQHF
TGTGCCAGCAGCCGCCGGCCTGGGGATAGCAATCAGCCCCAGCATTTT
>NA|TRBD2|15|TRBJ2-7|TRBV28
CASSSSGHAVYEQYF
TGTGCCAGCAGTTCTAGCGGGCATGCTGTCTACGAGCAGTACTTC
>many|TRBD2|17|TRBJ2-7|TRBV6-4
CASSPTRLARGGAEQYF
TGTGCCAGCAGTCCAACTCGACTAGCGCGGGGTGGAGCCGAGCAGTACTTC
>many|NA|15|TRBJ1-3|TRBV20-1
CSARDHRSSGNTIYF
TGCAGTGCTAGAGATCATAGGAGCTCTGGAAACACCATATATTTT
>NA|NA|13|TRBJ1-1|TRBV18
CASSGRTDTEAFF
TGTGCCAGCTCAGGTAGGACGGACACTGAAGCTTTCTTT
>once|NA|12|TRBJ1-5|TRBV7-8
CASSLAGVPQHF
TGTGCCAGCAGCTTAGCGGGAGTGCCCCAGCATTTT
>many|TRBD1|16|TRBJ1-2|TRBV7-3
CASSLTSQGVNYGYTF
TGTGCCAGCAGCTTAACAAGTCAGGGGGTTAACTATGGCTACACCTTC
>NA|NA|18|TRBJ2-6|TRBV6-2/TRBV6-3
CASCPGVRILSGANVLTF
TGTGCCAGCTGTCCAGGGGTTCGTATCCTCTCTGGGGCCAACGTCCTGACTTTC
>many|NA|11|TRBJ2-5|TRBV7-2
CASSAKETQYF
TGTGCCAGCAGTGCTAAAGAGACCCAGTACTTC
>many|TRBD2|15|TRBJ2-2|TRBV9
CASSVGASGLGELFF
TGTGCCAGCAGCGTAGGGGCTAGCGGCCTCGGGGAGCTGTTTTTT
>many|NA|19|TRBJ2-6|TRBV7-3
CASSLKAGPGGSGANVLTF
TGTGCCAGCAGCTTAAAGGCCGGGCCTGGTGGCTCTGGGGCCAACGTCCTGACTTTC
>few|NA|15|TRBJ1-2|TRBV4-1
CASSQDRDSFYGYTF
TGCGCCAGCAGCCAAGATCGGGACTCGTTTTATGGCTACACCTTC
>many|TRBD1|16|TRBJ2-2|TRBV12-3/TRBV12-4
CASALGQGVWNGELFF
TGTGCCAGCGCCCTAGGCCAGGGGGTGTGGAACGGGGAGCTGTTTTTT
>NA|TRBD1|18|TRBJ1-6|TRBV6-5
CASSYSPGQGLNNSPLHF
TGTGCCAGCAGTTACTCTCCGGGACAGGGGTTGAATAATTCACCCCTCCACTTT
>many|TRBD1|15|TRBJ1-5|TRBV12-3/TRBV12-4
CASRRTGGRGQPQHF
TGTGCCAGCAGACGGACAGGGGGCCGTGGTCAGCCCCAGCATTTT
>NA|NA|16|TRBJ1-5|TRBV6-2/TRBV6-3
CASSGTTGFRNQPQHF
TGTGCCAGCAGTGGAACTACAGGTTTTCGCAATCAGCCCCAGCATTTT
>few|TRBD1|15|TRBJ1-2|TRBV6-5
CASSYRRDSPYGYTF
TGTGCCAGCAGTTATCGCCGGGACAGCCCCTATGGCTACACCTTC
>many|NA|16|TRBJ2-7|TRBV20-1
CSASAPGRRFSYEQYF
TGCAGTGCTAGTGCACCGGGACGGCGGTTTTCCTACGAGCAGTACTTC
>few|TRBD2|16|TRBJ2-5|TRBV5-4
CASSGGTSGAQETQYF
TGTGCCAGCAGCGGCGGGACTAGCGGGGCCCAAGAGACCCAGTACTTC
>many|NA|11|TRBJ1-1|TRBV15
CATSRDGEAFF
TGTGCCACCAGCAGAGATGGAGAAGCTTTCTTT
>many|NA|13|TRBJ1-2|TRBV6-5
CASSYTGIYGYTF
TGTGCCAGCAGTTACACAGGGATCTATGGCTACACCTTC
>NA|NA|14|TRBJ2-5|TRBV11-3
CASSPPRSRETQYF
TGTGCCAGCAGCCCCCCCCGGAGCAGGGAGACCCAGTACTTC
>NA|NA|16|TRBJ2-7|TRBV5-1
CASSFYPGTKGDEQYF
TGCGCCAGCAGCTTTTATCCCGGGACAAAGGGCGACGAGCAGTACTTC
>many|TRBD1|14|TRBJ1-1|TRBV19
CASRDRGDRTEAFF
TGTGCCAGTAGGGACAGGGGAGATCGAACTGAAGCTTTCTTT
>many|TRBD1|18|TRBJ1-5|TRBV6-2/TRBV6-3
CATGGTGGAVLGNQPQHF
TGTGCCACGGGGGGGACAGGGGGCGCGGTATTGGGCAATCAGCCCCAGCATTTT
>many|NA|14|TRBJ1-5|TRBV20-1
CSAKEAGVDQPQHF
TGCAGTGCTAAAGAGGCAGGGGTTGATCAGCCCCAGCATTTT
>many|NA|12|TRBJ1-2|TRBV20-1
CSASSRLYGYTF
TGCAGTGCTAGTTCTCGGCTTTATGGCTACACCTTC
>many|NA|18|TRBJ2-7|TRBV11-2
CASSPPPNRGGGGYEQYF
TGTGCCAGCAGCCCTCCTCCAAACCGAGGGGGGGGGGGCTACGAGCAGTACTTC